These 8 T cell receptor beta chains share one sample of origin, sequenced in a study of T cells in narcolepsy. Method: immunoSEQ multiplex PCR; TCRdb's copy keeps in-frame clones and lacks some. Among over 15,000 clones listed, about 85% were seen once. The sequencing input was memory (CD45RA-) CD4+ T cells from blood. The receptors originated from a human donor in good health.

J is TRBJ2-3 and V is TRBV5-6; no clear D gene. CDR3 length: 12 residues. Deletions cut 2 bases from V and 4 bases from J, with 5 bases between. In germline, CDR1 is SGHDT, CDR2 YYEEEE. CDR3 amino acids: CASSLRSDTQYF. The CDR3 DNA sequence: TGTGCCAGCAGCTTAAGATCAGATACGCAGTATTTT.

The chain couples TRBV11-2 to TRBJ1-3; D perhaps matches TRBD1 (6 bases). V was pared by 5 bases and J by 4 bases, with 18 bases between. From germline, CDR1 is SGHAT and CDR2 FQNNGV. This CDR3 region has 16 residues. The CDR3 protein is CASSRTGTGQGNTIYF. CDR3 sequence (DNA): TGTGCCAGCAGCCGGACGGGGACCGGACAGGGAAACACCATATATTTT.

The chain carries TRBV7-8 and TRBJ2-5; D is unclear. V lost 3 bases and J 0 bases, leaving 5 bases between the germline ends. CDR3 size: 13 residues. Per the germline V gene, CDR1 is SGHVS and CDR2 is FQNEAQ. The CDR3 DNA sequence: TGTGCCAGCAGCTTGGTGCACCAAGAGACCCAGTACTTC. Translating gives CASSLVHQETQYF.

This clone was detected once. CDR3 region: CASSQAGTAYMNTEAFF. The CDR3 nucleotides are TGTGCCAGCAGCCAAGCCGGGACAGCCTACATGAACACTGAAGCTTTCTTT. The chain carries TRBV14 and TRBJ1-1, with TRBD1 identical over 7 bases. CDR1 is SGHDN and CDR2 is FVKESK in the germline V gene. The CDR3 spans 17 residues. J was trimmed by 0 bases and V by 1 base; bases with no gene match: 8.

This chain connects TRBV12-5 to TRBJ1-1; 8 bases line up with TRBD1. J lost 5 bases, V lost 7 bases, and 6 bases had no gene match. Germline CDR1 and CDR2: LGHNT and FRNRAP. The CDR3 sequence is 13 residues long. Written as DNA, the CDR3 is TGTGCTAGTGTCACAGGGGGTTTAACTGAAGCTTTCTTT. Translating gives CASVTGGLTEAFF.

There are a few counts of this clone. The chain couples TRBV6-1 to TRBJ2-2; TRBD1 might be the D (6 bases). The germline CDR1 and CDR2 sequences are MNHNS and SASEGT. The CDR3 has 13 residues. The V and J ends lost 10 bases and 4 bases respectively, with 13 bases between them. The CDR3 DNA reads as TGTGCCACCGTATACAGGGTCACCGGGGAGCTGTTTTTT. Amino acids: CATVYRVTGELFF.

The CDR3 DNA reads TGTGCCAGCAGCCTTCCAAATCAGCCCCAGCATTTT. It is translated as CASSLPNQPQHF. V and J are TRBV16 and TRBJ1-5; no reliable D call. V was clipped by 4 bases and J by 4 bases, with 5 bases between them. The CDR3 is 12 amino acids. Germline V gives CDR1 KGHSY, CDR2 FQNENV. Variable domain in full (rest from reference TRBV16 and TRBJ1-5): GEEVAQTPKHLVRGEGQKAKLYCAPIKGHSYVFWYQQVLKNEFKFLISFQNENVFDETGMPKERFSAKCLPNSPCSLEIQATKLEDSAVYFCASSLPNQPQHFGDGTRLSIL.

The V and J genes are TRBV9 and TRBJ1-2, with 9 nucleotides matching TRBD1. The CDR3 covers 15 residues. With 4 bases clipped from V and 4 bases from J, the junction kept 8 bases outside the gene matches. Germline V gene data show CDR1 as SGDLS and CDR2 as YYNGEE. The DNA for the CDR3 is TGTGCCAGCAGCCCCGGGACAGGGTCCTTCTATGGCTACACCTTC. This translates into CASSPGTGSFYGYTF.